Sequencing of this T cell receptor (beta chain) was carried out in a study of blood T cell repertoires in COVID-19. Background on the study: Spain, Italy and the United States supplied samples that represented acute and convalescent COVID-19. The analysed material was cDNA or gDNA that came from T cells, B-cell-depleted T cells, or PBMCs.

V was trimmed by 3 bases and J by 5 bases, leaving 17 bases between them. This CDR3 region has 15 residues. The germline V gene has CDR1 SGHTA and CDR2 FQGNSA. In the study's own analysis: Amplifying reference gene primers gave estimates of nucleated cell counts. Using immunoSEQ multiplex PCR, the repertoire was profiled, and TCRdb retains in-frame clones only, with some absent. V, J and clone size are those of that table, while D and trimming were read from the DNA. The sample yields about 250,000 clones, approximately 86% seen once. This clonotype was obtained from a woman aged 55 to 70 who had recovered from COVID-19. The chain is built from TRBV7-2 and TRBJ2-7; D is possibly TRBD1 (6 bases). Sequencing was performed on peripheral blood. For the CDR3, the DNA is TGTGCCAGCAGCTTGTTCACAGGGAACACGGACGAGCAGTACTTC. Its translation is CASSLFTGNTDEQYF.